This passage covers 30 T cell receptor beta chains from one sample sequenced in a study of identical twins. Using its own MiXCR run on the 5' RACE reads, TCRdb lists one record per CDR3 protein. The sample lists hundreds of thousands of distinct CDR3 sequences, about 12% occurring once. This sample was shared with a second study, whose subject was yellow fever vaccine responses in identical twins.

Sequencing input: PBMCs. These TCRs come from a woman aged 18-29 years in good health.

This clonotype came up a few times. J is TRBJ2-2 and V is TRBV6-2 or TRBV6-3; D gene unclear. The germline gives CDR1 MNHEY, CDR2 SVGEGT. CDR3 length: 17 amino acids. Trimming pared 0 bases from V and 4 bases from J, leaving 15 bases between. The CDR3 nucleotides read TGTGCCAGCAGTTACTCGATTGGGTTACTGGGCACCGGGGAGCTGTTTTTT. The encoded protein is CASSYSIGLLGTGELFF.

On this clonotype itself: The junction differs from germline at one of its ends, possibly a read error. The chain employs TRBV11-2 and TRBJ2-4; tentatively, D is TRBD1 (5 bases). This CDR3 region has 14 residues. The germline gives CDR1 SGHAT, CDR2 FQNNGV. In nucleotides, the CDR3 is TGTGCCAGCAGCGCCTTATCGACAGACCATAAACACGGCTTC. Its protein is CASSALSTDHKHGF.

The chain combines TRBV28 with TRBJ2-2, with D possibly being TRBD2 (5 bases). V shed 3 bases and J shed 6 bases, with 14 bases lying between them. Germline V lookup: CDR1 MDHEN, CDR2 SYDVKM. The CDR3 is made up of 15 amino acids. The CDR3 region is CASSFVAPKAGELFF. The CDR3 DNA follows: TGTGCCAGCAGTTTCGTAGCGCCTAAGGCCGGGGAGCTGTTTTTT.

This clonotype showed up many times. The DNA of the CDR3 is TGTGCCAGCAGCTTAGGGGGGATAAATCAGCCCCAGCATTTT. This encodes CASSLGGINQPQHF. The chain is built from TRBV7-2 and TRBJ1-5; possibly TRBD1 for D (5 bases). V lost 1 base, J lost 4 bases, and 8 bases lay in between. Germline assignment: CDR1 SGHTA and CDR2 FQGNSA. The CDR3 is 14 amino acids. Drawing the rest from reference TRBV7-2 and TRBJ1-5, the complete variable domain is GAGVSQSPSNKVTEKGKDVELRCDPISGHTALYWYRQSLGQGLEFLIYFQGNSAPDKSGLPSDRFSAERTGGSVSTLTIQRTQQEDSAVYLCASSLGGINQPQHFGDGTRLSIL.

V and J are TRBV11-2 and TRBJ2-2; either TRBD1 or TRBD2 may fit D (5 bases each). The length of the CDR3 is 18 residues. CDR1 is SGHAT and CDR2 is FQNNGV in the germline V gene. V gave up 2 bases and J gave up 3 bases, with 19 bases separating them. The CDR3 region has the DNA TGTGCCAGCAGCTTACTGGGGGTGATCAGCCAACACACCGGGGAGCTGTTTTTT. Translating gives CASSLLGVISQHTGELFF.

The rearrangement joins TRBV12-3 or TRBV12-4 to TRBJ1-5; TRBD1 is a possible D gene (5 bases). CDR3 size: 15 residues. Trimming cost V 6 bases and J 1 base, with 13 bases left between them. The CDR3 protein is CASSRGTSSNQPQHF. The CDR3 region has the DNA TGTGCCAGCAGCCGCGGGACTTCCAGCAATCAGCCCCAGCATTTT.

This clonotype was recorded at least ten times. The rearrangement joins TRBV10-3 to TRBJ2-1; 12 nucleotides align to TRBD2. Germline V gene lookup returns CDR1 ENHRY and CDR2 SYGVKD. Trimming took 4 bases from V and 10 from J; bases not matched to a gene: 14. CDR3 length: 17 amino acids. CDR3 DNA sequence: TGTGCCATCAGTGTAAGTCTGTTACTAGCGGGAGGTTTGGAGCAGTTCTTC. It is translated as CAISVSLLLAGGLEQFF.

The chain is built from TRBV5-5 and TRBJ2-7; unclear D gene. The CDR3 loop spans 15 amino acids. Germline V gene sequence: CDR1 SGHKS, CDR2 YYEKEE (reference sequence). The V end lost 1 base, the J end lost 6 bases, and 17 bases lay between the germline ends. CDR3 residues: CASSLMGFDRGEQYF. DNA of the CDR3: TGTGCCAGCAGCTTGATGGGTTTCGATCGCGGCGAGCAGTACTTC.

The chain couples TRBV2 to TRBJ1-5; 7 bases are a match to TRBD1. J gave up 5 bases and V 7 bases, and 8 bases lay outside the gene matches. The CDR3 has 14 residues. Germline V gene lookup returns CDR1 SNHLY and CDR2 FYNNEI. This CDR3 reads CASTRGQTDQPQHF. CDR3 sequence (DNA): TGTGCCAGCACGAGGGGGCAGACAGATCAGCCCCAGCATTTT.

The chain employs TRBV20-1 and TRBJ2-5; the D gene is possibly TRBD1 (6 bases). Germline V gives CDR1 DFQATT, CDR2 SNEGSKA (reference sequence). V lost 6 bases and J lost 2, with 16 bases in between. This CDR3 is 14 amino acids long. In DNA, the CDR3 is TGCAGTGCGAAACCGGGACACCCTCAAGAGACCCAGTACTTC. This codes for CSAKPGHPQETQYF.

The chain links TRBV19 to TRBJ1-6; no clear D. The germline V gene has CDR1 LNHDA and CDR2 SQIVND (reference sequence). Between the trimmed V and J ends, which lost 6 bases and 17 bases, there was a span of 17 bases. The CDR3 is 12 amino acids. The CDR3 region is CASRNDQTRFHF. The CDR3 DNA follows: TGTGCCAGTAGGAACGACCAGACGAGGTTCCACTTT.

The gene calls are TRBV28 and TRBJ1-6, with D maybe TRBD1 (5 bases). Trimming pared 8 bases from V and 10 bases from J, leaving 12 bases between. Per germline, CDR1 MDHEN and CDR2 SYDVKM. The CDR3 is made up of 12 amino acids. CDR3 bases: TGTGCCAGCGGGGCTCGAGCATCACCCCTCCACTTT. It specifies CASGARASPLHF.

The rearrangement uses TRBV7-2 and TRBJ2-2, with TRBD2 as a possible D gene (5 bases). Trimming took 3 bases from V and 9 from J, leaving 11 bases between them. The CDR3 runs 13 residues. Germline V lookup: CDR1 SGHTA, CDR2 FQGNSA. This CDR3 is CASSFLEGRELFF. DNA of the CDR3: TGTGCCAGCAGCTTCCTAGAGGGCCGGGAGCTGTTTTTT. The variable domain in full, with the rest retrieved from reference TRBV7-2 and TRBJ2-2, is GAGVSQSPSNKVTEKGKDVELRCDPISGHTALYWYRQSLGQGLEFLIYFQGNSAPDKSGLPSDRFSAERTGGSVSTLTIQRTQQEDSAVYLCASSFLEGRELFFGEGSRLTVL.

The V call is TRBV5-1, the J call TRBJ2-6; 9 bases map to TRBD1. V lost 4 bases to trimming and J lost 0 bases; unmatched junction nucleotides: 8. The CDR3 has 18 residues. Germline V gene lookup returns CDR1 SGHRS and CDR2 YFSETQ. CDR3 protein: CASSPTGTGSSGANVLTF. In nucleotides, the CDR3 is TGCGCCAGCAGCCCAACCGGGACAGGGTCCTCTGGGGCCAACGTCCTGACTTTC.

This clonotype was recorded a few times. The genes are TRBV6-1 and TRBJ2-1, with 13 bases matching TRBD2. Per the germline V gene, CDR1 is MNHNS and CDR2 is SASEGT. The CDR3 extends over 16 amino acids. V gave up 7 bases and J gave up 5 bases; unmatched junction bases: 8. The CDR3 DNA reads TGTGCCAGCATGGGACTAGCGGGATTGTTTAACAATGAGCAGTTCTTC. This sequence encodes CASMGLAGLFNNEQFF.

Only a few counts were recorded for this clonotype. This sequence joins TRBV29-1 and TRBJ2-5; 14 nucleotides align to TRBD2. The CDR3 consists of 15 residues. The J segment lost 7 bases and the V segment lost 1 base, leaving 5 bases of the junction unmatched. Germline assignment: CDR1 SQVTM and CDR2 ANQGSEA. The CDR3 sequence is CSVEATSGRGGTQYF. The CDR3 bases are TGCAGCGTTGAAGCGACTAGCGGGAGGGGTGGGACCCAGTACTTC.

In its sample, this clonotype was seen a few times. This rearrangement joins TRBV25-1 to TRBJ2-5, with D perhaps TRBD1 (6 bases). The CDR3 runs to 13 residues. CDR1 and CDR2 (germline): MGHDK, SYGVNS. Trimming pared 7 bases from V and 4 bases from J, leaving 13 bases between. DNA of the CDR3: TGTGCCAGCACTGGGGGCAGGGGAGAGACCCAGTACTTC. Encoded protein: CASTGGRGETQYF. Drawing the rest from reference TRBV25-1 and TRBJ2-5, the complete variable domain is EADIYQTPRYLVIGTGKKITLECSQTMGHDKMYWYQQDPGMELHLIHYSYGVNSTEKGDLSSESTVSRIRTEHFPLTLESARPSHTSQYLCASTGGRGETQYFGPGTRLLVL.

This clonotype was seen only a few times. V gene TRBV5-6 combines with J gene TRBJ2-5; TRBD2 agrees at 13 bases. Germline V gene data show CDR1 as SGHDT and CDR2 as YYEEEE. Trimming removed 4 bases from V and 5 bases from J; junction bases left unmatched: 8. This CDR3 is 16 amino acids long. CDR3 sequence (DNA): TGTGCCAGCAGCAGAGGACTAGCGGGGGCCGGGGAGACCCAGTACTTC. This gives the protein CASSRGLAGAGETQYF.

The chain has TRBV7-8 and TRBJ2-7; TRBD2 agrees at 11 bases. Unmatched junction bases numbered 10, after V lost 5 bases and J lost 7 bases. Germline V lookup: CDR1 SGHVS, CDR2 FQNEAQ. There are 15 residues in the CDR3. The CDR3, as DNA: TGTGCCAGCAGCCGATTTAGGGGACTAGCGGATGAGCAGTACTTC. Its protein product is CASSRFRGLADEQYF.

This clonotype has a single count. J is TRBJ1-1 and V is TRBV5-1, with D uncertain. V shed 1 base and J shed 7 bases, with 8 bases lying between them. The length of the CDR3 is 12 residues. Germline-derived CDR1 and CDR2 are SGHRS and YFSETQ. The CDR3 nucleotides read TGCGCCAGCAGCTTGAACAGTCTTGAAGCTTTCTTT. It yields the protein CASSLNSLEAFF.

This clonotype has just a few counts. V and J are TRBV6-1 and TRBJ2-1; no reliable D call. V lost 6 bases, J lost 8 bases, and 26 bases lay in between. Germline lookup yields CDR1 MNHNS and CDR2 SASEGT. The CDR3 spans 17 residues. CDR3 region: CASRETLKSIQIHEQFF. Here the CDR3 DNA reads TGTGCCAGCAGGGAAACCTTAAAGTCAATCCAAATCCATGAGCAGTTCTTC.

The chain employs TRBV3-1 and TRBJ2-3; 11 bases align to TRBD2. The germline CDR1 and CDR2 sequences are LGHDT and YNNKEL (reference sequence). With 0 bases clipped from V and 3 bases from J, the junction kept 2 bases outside the gene matches. The CDR3 is 16 residues long. CDR3 residues: CASSQDRLAGTDTQYF. The CDR3 DNA sequence: TGTGCCAGCAGCCAAGATAGACTAGCGGGGACAGATACGCAGTATTTT.

V is TRBV12-5 and J is TRBJ2-1; D call uncertain. CDR1 and CDR2 from the germline V gene are LGHNT and FRNRAP. The CDR3 runs 15 residues. The CDR3 reads CATAGPGPTYNEQFF. The CDR3 nucleotides read TGTGCCACCGCAGGACCTGGGCCTACCTACAATGAGCAGTTCTTC.

This clonotype was seen a handful of times. The chain uses TRBV2 and TRBJ1-5; D unclear. CDR1 SNHLY and CDR2 FYNNEI come from the germline V gene. This CDR3 is built from 16 residues. The V end lost 5 bases, the J end lost 0 bases, and 14 bases lay between the germline ends. The CDR3 region is CASSSTILYSNQPQHF. CDR3 nucleotide sequence: TGTGCCAGCAGTTCCACCATTCTATATAGCAATCAGCCCCAGCATTTT.

This clonotype was seen at least ten times. This sequence joins TRBV5-6 and TRBJ2-1; D not resolved. Germline V CDR1 and CDR2: SGHDT, YYEEEE. Trimming pared 3 bases from V and 9 bases from J, leaving 13 bases between. This CDR3 comprises 13 residues. The DNA of the CDR3 is TGTGCCAGCAGCTACCTTCGCGGCGGTGAGCAGTTCTTC. It specifies CASSYLRGGEQFF.

The rearrangement links TRBV6-1 to TRBJ1-2, with TRBD1 matching 7 bases. CDR1 MNHNS and CDR2 SASEGT come from the germline V gene. J gave up 6 bases and V 6 bases, and 13 bases lay outside the gene matches. This CDR3 spans 15 amino acids. The CDR3 DNA reads as TGTGCCAGCAGGGCCCCCCGGGACAGCAACGATGGCTACACCTTC. It specifies CASRAPRDSNDGYTF.

The rearrangement joins TRBV5-1 to TRBJ1-1, with 9 bases fitting TRBD1. Looked up from germline, CDR1 is SGHRS and CDR2 is YFSETQ. The CDR3 sequence is 14 residues long. The trim removed 4 bases at V and 4 bases at J, leaving 5 bases unmatched. The CDR3 reads CASSGTGLVTEAFF. The CDR3 DNA sequence: TGCGCCAGCAGCGGGACAGGGTTGGTCACTGAAGCTTTCTTT.

The V gene is TRBV20-1, the J gene TRBJ2-7, with D unresolved. V was clipped by 5 bases and J by 3 bases, with 17 bases between them. Germline V gene data show CDR1 as DFQATT and CDR2 as SNEGSKA (reference sequence). The CDR3 is 14 amino acids. CDR3 in amino acids: CSASEITNCYEQYF. The CDR3 coding sequence is TGCAGTGCTTCTGAAATTACAAATTGCTACGAGCAGTACTTC.

This chain joins TRBV25-1 and TRBJ2-5; D is ambiguous. CDR3 size: 14 residues. CDR1 and CDR2 (germline): MGHDK, SYGVNS. V lost 4 bases and J lost 5, with 14 bases in between. In DNA, the CDR3 is TGTGCCAGCAGTGCGAACGGGCCCTACGAGACCCAGTACTTC. Translation gives CASSANGPYETQYF.

This clonotype was detected many times. V and J are TRBV20-1 and TRBJ2-2, with D uncertain. The CDR3 has 15 residues. Trimming removed 5 bases at V and 0 bases at J, with 13 bases between. Germline V gene lookup returns CDR1 DFQATT and CDR2 SNEGSKA (reference sequence). The DNA of the CDR3 is TGCAGTGCTCCCTACGGACCAGCGAACACCGGGGAGCTGTTTTTT. The encoded protein is CSAPYGPANTGELFF.